These 4 T cell receptor beta chains were sequenced from one sample in a study of T cell repertoires in cytomegalovirus infection. MiXCR, run by TCRdb on the reads, gives a single entry per CDR3 protein. This sample carries 310,000 or so distinct CDR3 sequences, about 25% of them seen once, and the ten largest clones take 10% to 15%. No antigen is known for these receptors. This specimen was cultured PBMCs, taken from culture after CMV antigen stimulation. The receptors were sampled from a human donor in good health (CMV status not recorded). Some clones in this sample may be carry-over from other donors' samples.

The rearrangement joins TRBV7-9 to TRBJ2-2, with D uncertain. V lost 1 base, J lost 0 bases, and 9 bases lay in between. Germline-derived CDR1 and CDR2 are SEHNR and FQNEAQ (reference sequence). The CDR3 extends over 16 amino acids. Here the CDR3 reads CASSLVLTSNTGELFF. The CDR3 DNA reads as TGTGCCAGCAGCTTAGTTTTAACTTCGAACACCGGGGAGCTGTTTTTT.

The chain combines TRBV27 with TRBJ2-1; 9 bases are a match to TRBD2. This CDR3 spans 14 amino acids. Trimming cost V 7 bases and J 6 bases; bases outside gene matches: 7. From germline, CDR1 is MNHEY and CDR2 SMNVEV (reference sequence). CDR3: CASTGLAQGNEQFF. In DNA, the CDR3 is TGTGCCAGCACGGGACTAGCTCAAGGCAATGAGCAGTTCTTC.

This chain uses TRBV6-6 with TRBJ1-5; D remains unclear. V was trimmed by 7 bases and J by 1 base, leaving 8 bases between them. CDR3 size: 13 residues. The germline V gene encodes CDR1 MNHNY and CDR2 SVGAGI (reference sequence). The CDR3 sequence is CASNRGSNQPQHF. The CDR3 coding sequence is TGTGCCAGCAACCGAGGGAGCAATCAGCCCCAGCATTTT.

In its sample, this clonotype was seen many times. This chain uses TRBV7-2 with TRBJ1-4; TRBD1 is a possible D gene (5 bases). Trimming took 6 bases from V and 8 from J, leaving 19 bases between them. Germline V gene lookup returns CDR1 SGHTA and CDR2 FQGNSA. The CDR3 is made up of 15 amino acids. The CDR3 coding sequence is TGTGCCAGCAGACGTATCCCGTCCAAGGGGGAAAAACTGTTTTTT. This codes for CASRRIPSKGEKLFF.